What follows are 23 T cell receptor beta chains derived from one specimen sequenced in a study of glioma-infiltrating T cells after dendritic cell vaccination. TCRdb's table, derived via immunoSEQ multiplex PCR, lists solely in-frame clones and lacks some. The data show tens of thousands of clones, 82% seen once. The material sequenced was blood, taken before dendritic cell vaccination. All receptors derive from a human donor with glioblastoma.

This clone turned up a few times. The chain links TRBV2 to TRBJ1-2, with a weak D call TRBD1 (6 bases). The CDR3 length is 15 residues. Trimming stripped 0 bases from V and 4 bases from J, with 12 bases between. Germline CDR1 reads SNHLY; CDR2 reads FYNNEI. Here the CDR3 DNA reads TGTGCCAGCAGTGAAGCCGGCGGACAGTTCTATGGCTACACCTTC. It yields the protein CASSEAGGQFYGYTF. Supplemented by reference TRBV2 and TRBJ1-2, the full variable domain reads EPEVTQTPSHQVTQMGQEVILRCVPISNHLYFYWYRQILGQKVEFLVSFYNNEISEKSEIFDDQFSVERPDGSNFTLKIRSTKLEDSAMYFCASSEAGGQFYGYTFGSGTRLTVV.

DNA for the CDR3: TGTGCCAGCACTCCATTCCAGGGGGTTGAAGAGACCCAGTACTTC. Residues: CASTPFQGVEETQYF. V is TRBV7-9 and J is TRBJ2-5; 7 bases fit TRBD1. Unmatched junction bases numbered 11, after V lost 7 bases and J lost 3 bases. CDR1 and CDR2 (germline): SEHNR, FQNEAQ (reference sequence). The CDR3 length is 15 residues.

This clone was recorded only once. The chain uses TRBV6-5 and TRBJ2-7; 12 positions agree with TRBD1. Germline V gene sequence: CDR1 MNHEY, CDR2 SVGAGI. The J segment lost 2 bases and the V segment lost 7 bases, leaving 3 bases of the junction unmatched. CDR3 length: 14 residues. The CDR3 is CASTGDRGPYEQYF. In nucleotides, the CDR3 is TGTGCCAGCACAGGGGACAGGGGGCCCTACGAGCAGTACTTC.

The chain combines TRBV19 with TRBJ1-1; D possibly corresponds to TRBD1 (6 bases). Per the germline V gene, CDR1 is LNHDA and CDR2 is SQIVND (reference sequence). CDR3 length: 14 amino acids. V lost 5 bases, J lost 4 bases, and 14 bases lay in between. The DNA of the CDR3 is TGTGCCAGTAGTTCCCAGACAGGACCCACTGAAGCTTTCTTT. This encodes CASSSQTGPTEAFF.

This chain joins TRBV5-1 and TRBJ1-2; D is possibly TRBD1 (6 bases). The V gene's germline CDR1 is SGHRS and CDR2 YFSETQ. The CDR3 is made up of 12 amino acids. V was cut by 4 bases and J by 8 bases, with 12 bases left in between. The CDR3 is CASSGTGQGYTF. DNA of the CDR3: TGCGCCAGCAGCGGTACAGGGCAGGGCTACACCTTC.

The chain joins TRBV9 to TRBJ1-1; no clear D. V lost 0 bases and J 2 bases, leaving 8 bases between the germline ends. The CDR3 contains 14 residues. In germline, CDR1 is SGDLS, CDR2 YYNGEE. CDR3: CASSVGYTNTEAFF. CDR3 in DNA: TGTGCCAGCAGCGTAGGTTATACAAACACTGAAGCTTTCTTT. The full variable domain, rest sourced from reference TRBV9 and TRBJ1-1, is DSGVTQTPKHLITATGQRVTLRCSPRSGDLSVYWYQQSLDQGLQFLIQYYNGEERAKGNILERFSAQQFPDLHSELNLSSLELGDSALYFCASSVGYTNTEAFFGQGTRLTVV.

This chain uses TRBV7-8 with TRBJ2-5; 11 nucleotides line up with TRBD2. Looked up from germline, CDR1 is SGHVS and CDR2 is FQNEAQ. Trimming at V came to 5 bases and at J to 5 bases, leaving 7 bases not matched to a gene. This CDR3 has 15 amino acids. CDR3 coding DNA: TGTGCCAGCAGCGTTAGCGGGGGGGCCTACGAGACCCAGTACTTC. Translation: CASSVSGGAYETQYF.

This clone was seen only once. The same CDR3 can be traced to other DNA sequences in this sample. V usage is TRBV7-2 and J usage is TRBJ2-7; 15 nucleotides align to TRBD2. This CDR3 has 15 residues. Germline CDR1 SGHTA, CDR2 FQGNSA. Trimming at V came to 5 bases and at J to 3 bases, leaving 2 bases not matched to a gene. CDR3 in amino acids: CASSGGLAGGYEQYF. The CDR3 nucleotides are TGTGCCAGCAGCGGGGGACTAGCGGGGGGCTACGAGCAGTACTTC.

The CDR3 nucleotides are TGTGCCAGCAGGTCCGGGACACTAGCCTACGAGCAGTACTTC. It yields the protein CASRSGTLAYEQYF. The chain links TRBV25-1 to TRBJ2-7; TRBD1 is a possible D gene (6 bases). CDR1 is MGHDK, CDR2 SYGVNS, per germline. CDR3 size: 14 residues. V was pared by 6 bases and J by 2 bases, with 14 bases between.

This CDR3 is CASSPGAVGETQYF. CDR3 DNA sequence: TGTGCCAGCAGTCCAGGGGCAGTTGGGGAGACCCAGTACTTC. The V and J genes are TRBV2 and TRBJ2-5; TRBD1 might be the D (6 bases). Germline CDR1 and CDR2: SNHLY and FYNNEI. The CDR3 sequence is 14 residues long. V lost 5 bases and J 5 bases, leaving 15 bases between the germline ends.

The rearrangement links TRBV28 to TRBJ1-2; D not resolved. The V gene lost 0 bases and the J gene lost 3 bases, with 14 bases spanning the gap. Germline V gene data show CDR1 as MDHEN and CDR2 as SYDVKM. The CDR3 consists of 16 residues. Here the CDR3 reads CASSLWQAGNDYGYTF. CDR3 coding DNA: TGTGCCAGCAGTTTATGGCAGGCGGGAAATGACTATGGCTACACCTTC.

The genes are TRBV6-1 and TRBJ1-3; D perhaps matches TRBD1 (5 bases). CDR1 is MNHNS and CDR2 is SASEGT in the germline V gene. CDR3 length: 15 amino acids. Trimming shortened V by 6 bases and J by 0 bases, and 12 bases separated the two germline ends. CDR3 DNA sequence: TGTGCCAGCAGAAGCGCAGGGTACTCTGGAAACACCATATATTTT. This codes for CASRSAGYSGNTIYF.

This chain joins TRBV5-4 and TRBJ2-7; D not resolved. Germline assignment: CDR1 SGHNT and CDR2 YYREEE (reference sequence). The CDR3 consists of 12 residues. V was pared by 7 bases and J by 6 bases, with 14 bases between. The CDR3 spells CASATPLGEQYF. DNA for the CDR3: TGTGCCAGCGCGACTCCACTTGGCGAGCAGTACTTC.

This sequence joins TRBV25-1 and TRBJ1-1, with 7 bases lining up with TRBD1. Per the germline V gene, CDR1 is MGHDK and CDR2 is SYGVNS. This CDR3 region has 11 residues. The junction had 2 bases not matched to a gene; V was cut back by 3 bases and J by 10 bases. Here the CDR3 DNA reads TGTGCCAGCAGTGAGACAGGGCGAGCTTTCTTT. Amino acid sequence: CASSETGRAFF. The entire variable domain, with the rest obtained from reference TRBV25-1 and TRBJ1-1, is as follows: EADIYQTPRYLVIGTGKKITLECSQTMGHDKMYWYQQDPGMELHLIHYSYGVNSTEKGDLSSESTVSRIRTEHFPLTLESARPSHTSQYLCASSETGRAFFGQGTRLTVV.

The gene calls are TRBV5-8 and TRBJ2-1, with D maybe TRBD2 (6 bases). Germline values: CDR1 SGHTS, CDR2 YDEGEE. This CDR3 contains 15 residues. Trimming shortened V by 0 bases and J by 3 bases, and 10 bases separated the two germline ends. The CDR3 region is CASSLGGDFYNEQFF. CDR3 nucleotides: TGTGCCAGCAGCTTGGGGGGGGATTTCTACAATGAGCAGTTCTTC.

The chain carries TRBV7-2 and TRBJ1-5, with D perhaps TRBD1 (6 bases). This CDR3 has 14 residues. Germline V gives CDR1 SGHTA, CDR2 FQGNSA. V was pared by 1 base and J by 5 bases, with 9 bases between. CDR3 protein: CASSLGQGYQPQHF. CDR3 nucleotides: TGTGCCAGCAGCTTAGGGCAGGGGTATCAGCCCCAGCATTTT. Supplemented by reference TRBV7-2 and TRBJ1-5, the full variable domain reads GAGVSQSPSNKVTEKGKDVELRCDPISGHTALYWYRQSLGQGLEFLIYFQGNSAPDKSGLPSDRFSAERTGGSVSTLTIQRTQQEDSAVYLCASSLGQGYQPQHFGDGTRLSIL.

The V call is TRBV4-1, the J call TRBJ1-2; 9 bases are shared with TRBD1. Germline V gives CDR1 MGHRA, CDR2 YSYEKL. CDR3 size: 16 residues. V trimming: 1 base; J trimming: 3 bases; junction bases outside the gene matches: 6. CDR3 sequence: CASSQVLGQGYYGYTF. In nucleotides, the CDR3 is TGCGCCAGCAGCCAAGTACTGGGACAGGGATACTATGGCTACACCTTC.

The chain is built from TRBV7-9 and TRBJ2-5; D might be TRBD1 (6 bases). The end of the DNA fits TRBJ2-7 better, so the J call may be wrong. The CDR3 loop spans 14 amino acids. Germline CDR1 reads SEHNR; CDR2 reads FQNEAQ (reference sequence). In DNA, the CDR3 is TGTGCCAGCAGCTTGCTGGGGGCCTCCTACGAGCAGTACTTC. Its translation: CASSLLGASYEQYF.

With respect to this clone: The sample holds other DNA sequences that translate to the same CDR3. J is TRBJ2-1 and V is TRBV19, with 7 bases lining up with TRBD2. CDR1 and CDR2 (germline): LNHDA, SQIVND (reference sequence). The CDR3 has 15 residues. Trimming cost V 1 base and J 0 bases; bases outside gene matches: 0. The CDR3 DNA reads as TGTGCCAGTAGTATAGGCGGGGGCTCCTACAATGAGCAGTTCTTC. This codes for CASSIGGGSYNEQFF.

V and J are TRBV25-1 and TRBJ2-1; D may be TRBD1 (6 bases). V was shortened by 8 bases and J by 3 bases, with 11 bases between the two germline ends. Germline-derived CDR1 and CDR2 are MGHDK and SYGVNS. The CDR3 contains 13 residues. The CDR3 spells CASADRNYNEQFF. As DNA, the CDR3 is TGTGCCAGCGCAGACAGGAACTACAATGAGCAGTTCTTC.

The rearrangement joins TRBV10-1 to TRBJ1-2; 9 bases map to TRBD1. The CDR3 has 14 residues. V dropped 3 bases and J dropped 2; count of bases not matched to a gene: 1. CDR1 and CDR2 (germline): WNHNN, SYGVQD (reference sequence). Here the CDR3 reads CASSDGTGNYGYTF. CDR3 DNA: TGCGCCAGCAGTGATGGGACAGGGAACTATGGCTACACCTTC.

Of note for this clone: The germline gene is not matched at one end of the junction; a read error may be the cause. The chain combines TRBV19 with TRBJ1-1, with 7 bases identical to TRBD1. The CDR3 consists of 13 residues. Germline V gives CDR1 LNHDA, CDR2 SQIVND (reference sequence). In DNA form, the CDR3 reads TGTGCCAGTAGTTTAGACAGGGTCACTGAAGCTTTCTTT. Translation: CASSLDRVTEAFF. Supplemented by reference TRBV19 and TRBJ1-1, the full variable domain reads DGGITQSPKYLFRKEGQNVTLSCEQNLNHDAMYWYRQDPGQGLRLIYYSQIVNDFQKGDIAEGYSVSREKKESFPLTVTSAQKNPTAFYLCASSLDRVTEAFFGQGTRLTVV.

V is TRBV4-1 and J is TRBJ2-7, with D maybe TRBD2 (6 bases). With 4 bases removed from V and 5 bases from J, the gap between germline ends came to 18 bases. Per the germline V gene, CDR1 is MGHRA and CDR2 is YSYEKL. CDR3 length: 15 residues. The CDR3 bases are TGCGCCAGCAGCCTCGGGACTTCCCAGGCCAACGAGCAGTACTTC. This encodes CASSLGTSQANEQYF.